These T cell receptor beta chains were read from a single sample in a study of technical replicates of blood from a few donors. Repertoires were generated with immunoSEQ multiplex PCR, while TCRdb's copy carries only in-frame clones and drops some. Here the sample spans 85,000 or so clones, about 93% being singletons. Sample: T cells isolated from PBMCs. The receptors were sampled from a human donor in good health. CDR3s include the opening cysteine and the closing phenylalanine or tryptophan. D genes are given only for firm matches. Size tells how often a clone was seen (once, few, many) or the class of an expanded clone, and some rows leave it out.

j_gene: TRBJ2-7; d_gene: TRBD1; v_gene: TRBV6-5; len: 15; abundance: NA; CDR3aa: CASSWTGTTSGEQYF; CDR3nt: TGTGCCAGCAGCTGGACAGGGACAACATCTGGGGAGCAGTACTTC
j_gene: TRBJ1-2; d_gene: NA; v_gene: TRBV28; len: 12; abundance: NA; CDR3aa: CASSLTGYGYTF; CDR3nt: TGTGCCAGCAGTCTGACAGGTTATGGCTACACCTTC
j_gene: TRBJ2-5; d_gene: NA; v_gene: TRBV27; len: 11; abundance: NA; CDR3aa: CASSAGETQYF; CDR3nt: TGTGCCAGCAGTGCGGGCGAGACCCAGTACTTC
j_gene: TRBJ2-3; d_gene: TRBD2; v_gene: TRBV5-1; len: 17; abundance: NA; CDR3aa: CASSWDPTSGGTDTQYF; CDR3nt: TGCGCCAGCAGCTGGGACCCGACTAGCGGGGGCACAGATACGCAGTATTTT
j_gene: TRBJ2-7; d_gene: NA; v_gene: TRBV2; len: 13; abundance: NA; CDR3aa: CASSGGNSYEQYF; CDR3nt: TGTGCCAGCAGTGGAGGGAACTCCTACGAGCAGTACTTC
j_gene: TRBJ2-1; d_gene: TRBD2; v_gene: TRBV27; len: 15; abundance: NA; CDR3aa: CASKIAGVVAGEQFF; CDR3nt: TGTGCCAGCAAAATAGCGGGAGTCGTCGCCGGTGAGCAGTTCTTC
j_gene: TRBJ2-7; d_gene: TRBD2; v_gene: TRBV11-1; len: 15; abundance: NA; CDR3aa: CASSGTSGRVGEQYF; CDR3nt: TGTGCCAGCAGCGGGACTAGCGGGAGAGTGGGTGAGCAGTACTTC
j_gene: TRBJ2-7; d_gene: NA; v_gene: TRBV7-9; len: 12; abundance: once; CDR3aa: CASSPNNYEQYF; CDR3nt: TGTGCCAGCAGCCCGAACAACTACGAGCAGTACTTC
j_gene: TRBJ2-1; d_gene: TRBD2; v_gene: TRBV5-1; len: 17; abundance: NA; CDR3aa: CASSLGLAGNLYNEQFF; CDR3nt: TGCGCCAGCAGCTTGGGCCTAGCGGGGAACCTTTACAATGAGCAGTTCTTC
j_gene: TRBJ2-1; d_gene: TRBD2; v_gene: TRBV14; len: 15; abundance: NA; CDR3aa: CASTGLAGGANEQFF; CDR3nt: TGTGCCAGCACCGGGCTAGCGGGGGGCGCCAATGAGCAGTTCTTC
j_gene: TRBJ2-3; d_gene: NA; v_gene: TRBV7-8; len: 16; abundance: NA; CDR3aa: CASSLVSTRGTDTQYF; CDR3nt: TGTGCCAGCAGCTTAGTCAGCACCAGGGGCACAGATACGCAGTATTTT
j_gene: TRBJ2-3; d_gene: TRBD2; v_gene: TRBV5-1; len: 21; abundance: NA; CDR3aa: CASSLEGLAGWGPKLTDTQYF; CDR3nt: TGCGCCAGCAGCTTGGAGGGACTAGCGGGATGGGGACCTAAACTCACAGATACGCAGTATTTT
j_gene: TRBJ1-2; d_gene: NA; v_gene: TRBV5-1; len: 14; abundance: NA; CDR3aa: CASSSTGFNYGYTF; CDR3nt: TGCGCCAGCAGCTCAACAGGGTTTAACTATGGCTACACCTTC
j_gene: TRBJ2-3; d_gene: TRBD1; v_gene: TRBV5-1; len: 14; abundance: NA; CDR3aa: CASRPGTGTDTQYF; CDR3nt: TGCGCCAGCAGGCCCGGGACAGGCACAGATACGCAGTATTTT
j_gene: TRBJ1-1; d_gene: NA; v_gene: TRBV5-1; len: 15; abundance: NA; CDR3aa: CASSPLRAVNTEAFF; CDR3nt: TGCGCCAGCAGCCCGTTGCGGGCGGTGAACACTGAAGCTTTCTTT
j_gene: TRBJ2-1; d_gene: NA; v_gene: TRBV5-1; len: 13; abundance: NA; CDR3aa: CASSLPVYNEQFF; CDR3nt: TGCGCCAGCAGCTTGCCGGTCTACAATGAGCAGTTCTTC
j_gene: TRBJ2-3; d_gene: TRBD2; v_gene: TRBV13; len: 16; abundance: NA; CDR3aa: CASSIRGAGRTDTQYF; CDR3nt: TGTGCCAGCAGCATTAGGGGAGCGGGACGCACAGATACGCAGTATTTT